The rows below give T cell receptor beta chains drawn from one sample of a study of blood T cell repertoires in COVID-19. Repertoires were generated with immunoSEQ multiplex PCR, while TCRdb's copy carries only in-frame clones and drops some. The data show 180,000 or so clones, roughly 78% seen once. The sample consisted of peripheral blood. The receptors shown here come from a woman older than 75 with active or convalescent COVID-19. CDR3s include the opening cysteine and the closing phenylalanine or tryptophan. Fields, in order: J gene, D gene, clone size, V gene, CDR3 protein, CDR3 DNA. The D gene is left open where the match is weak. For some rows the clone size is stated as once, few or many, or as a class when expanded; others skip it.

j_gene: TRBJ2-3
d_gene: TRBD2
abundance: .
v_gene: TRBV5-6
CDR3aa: CASSPGGAGDPGDTQYF
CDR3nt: TGTGCCAGCAGCCCCGGAGGTGCGGGGGACCCAGGGGATACGCAGTATTTT

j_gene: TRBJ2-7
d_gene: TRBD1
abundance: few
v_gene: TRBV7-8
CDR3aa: CASSLELQQGAYEQYF
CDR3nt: TGTGCCAGCAGCTTAGAGCTGCAACAGGGGGCCTACGAGCAGTACTTC

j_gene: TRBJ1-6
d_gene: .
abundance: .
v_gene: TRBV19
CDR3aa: CASSIETFGSPLHF
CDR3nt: TGTGCCAGTAGTATCGAGACTTTCGGATCACCCCTCCACTTT

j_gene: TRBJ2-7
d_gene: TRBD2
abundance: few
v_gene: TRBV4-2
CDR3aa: CASSQELAGGREQYF
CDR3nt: TGTGCCAGCAGCCAGGAACTAGCGGGGGGGCGAGAGCAGTACTTC

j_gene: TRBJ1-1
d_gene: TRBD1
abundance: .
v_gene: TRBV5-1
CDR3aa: CASSLTPGQATNTEAFF
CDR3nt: TGCGCCAGCAGCTTGACGCCGGGACAGGCTACGAACACTGAAGCTTTCTTT

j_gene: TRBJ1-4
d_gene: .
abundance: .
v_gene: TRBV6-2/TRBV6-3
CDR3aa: CASSYSGRNEKLFF
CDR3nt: TGTGCCAGCAGTTACTCGGGGCGCAATGAAAAACTGTTTTTT

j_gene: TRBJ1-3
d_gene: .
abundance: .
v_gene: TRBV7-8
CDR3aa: CASSASHWTVRSSGNTIYF
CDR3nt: TGTGCCAGCAGCGCAAGCCACTGGACAGTCAGAAGCTCTGGAAACACCATATATTTT

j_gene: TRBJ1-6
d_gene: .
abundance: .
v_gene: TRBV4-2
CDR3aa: CASSQSTGVEGWNSPLHF
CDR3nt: TGTGCCAGCAGCCAAAGTACAGGAGTAGAAGGATGGAATTCACCCCTCCACTTT

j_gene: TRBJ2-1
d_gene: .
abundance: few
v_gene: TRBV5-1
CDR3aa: CASRSYNEQFF
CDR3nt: TGCGCCAGCAGGTCATACAATGAGCAGTTCTTC

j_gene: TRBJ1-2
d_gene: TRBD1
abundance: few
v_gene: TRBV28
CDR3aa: CASSQTRQGNYGYTF
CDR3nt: TGTGCCAGCAGTCAAACCAGACAGGGGAACTATGGCTACACCTTC